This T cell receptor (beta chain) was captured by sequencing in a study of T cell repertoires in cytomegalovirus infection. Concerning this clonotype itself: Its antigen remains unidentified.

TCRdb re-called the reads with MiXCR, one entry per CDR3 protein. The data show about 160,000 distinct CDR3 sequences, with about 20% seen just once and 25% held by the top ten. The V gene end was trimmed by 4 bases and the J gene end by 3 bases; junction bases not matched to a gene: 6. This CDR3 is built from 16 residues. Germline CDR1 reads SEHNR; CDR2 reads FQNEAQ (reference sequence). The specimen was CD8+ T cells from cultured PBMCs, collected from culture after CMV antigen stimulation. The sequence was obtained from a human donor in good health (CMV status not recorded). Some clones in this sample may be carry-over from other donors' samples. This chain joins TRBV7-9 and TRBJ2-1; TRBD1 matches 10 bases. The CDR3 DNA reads TGTGCCAGCAGCTGGTGGGGGACAGGGGACTACAATGAGCAGTTCTTC. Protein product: CASSWWGTGDYNEQFF.